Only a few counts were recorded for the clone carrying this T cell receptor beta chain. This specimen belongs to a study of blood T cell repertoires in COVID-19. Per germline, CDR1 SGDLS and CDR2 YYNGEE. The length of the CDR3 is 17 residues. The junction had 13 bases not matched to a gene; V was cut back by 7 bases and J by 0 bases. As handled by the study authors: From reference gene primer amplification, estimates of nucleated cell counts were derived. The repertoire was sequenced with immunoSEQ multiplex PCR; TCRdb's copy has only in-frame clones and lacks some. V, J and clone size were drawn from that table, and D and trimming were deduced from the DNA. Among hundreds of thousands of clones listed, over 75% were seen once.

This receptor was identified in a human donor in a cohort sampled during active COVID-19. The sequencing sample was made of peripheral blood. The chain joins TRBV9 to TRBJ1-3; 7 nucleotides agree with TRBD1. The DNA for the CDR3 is TGTGCCAGCGCCGCGTCGGGAGGGGGCCGCTCTGGAAACACCATATATTTT. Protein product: CASAASGGGRSGNTIYF.